This T cell receptor (beta chain) comes out of a study of T cell responses to AZD1222 COVID-19 vaccine. Study observations and caveats: Repertoire sampling occurred only after the peak T cell response.

Using immunoSEQ multiplex PCR, the repertoire was profiled, and TCRdb retains in-frame clones only, with some absent. The sample includes some 140,000 clones, 75% to 95% seen only once; the top ten take approximately 2.1%. Germline V gene lookup returns CDR1 SEHNR and CDR2 FQNEAQ (reference sequence). V was trimmed by 2 bases and J by 4 bases, leaving 11 bases between them. This CDR3 is 14 amino acids long. Of note for this clone: Its antigen is not known.

The TCR sequence derives from an adult who received the AZD1222 COVID-19 vaccine. The specimen was peripheral blood, collected 28 days after the second AZD1222 dose. V usage is TRBV7-9 and J usage is TRBJ1-1; D not resolved. Written as DNA, the CDR3 is TGTGCCAGCAGCTTATCCAGGCTGGGCACTGAAGCTTTCTTT. Encoded protein: CASSLSRLGTEAFF.